The clone carrying this T cell receptor (beta chain) has more than one count but fewer than ten. The antigen is not known. This sample was taken from a study of T-cell memory formation after mild COVID-19. Study-wide background: Each donor largely had its own TCR clusters. Study-wide points: Contracting clones localized mainly to CM and EM when CD4+ and mainly to EMRA when CD8+. Some SARS-CoV-2-responding clones were already detected in memory before infection.

A 5'RACE reaction primed in the constant segment made cDNA libraries of TCR alpha and TCR beta, and these carried sample barcodes and UMIs. TCRdb reanalysed the 5' RACE reads using MiXCR and keeps one entry per CDR3 protein. Among about 250,000 distinct CDR3 sequences listed, roughly 18% were seen once. V was clipped by 6 bases and J by 2 bases; unmatched bases: 5. In germline, CDR1 is SNHLY, CDR2 FYNNEI. This CDR3 comprises 14 residues. The chain has TRBV2 and TRBJ2-3; 7 nucleotides align to TRBD1. Sequenced: PBMCs or a T cell subset sorted from them (not recorded which). This clonotype originated in a man aged 18-30 years who had mild COVID-19 (a few samples of this study predate the infection). Cell type and time point are not known. CDR3 in amino acids: CASSMTGITDTQYF. CDR3 nucleotide sequence: TGTGCCAGCAGCATGACAGGGATCACAGATACGCAGTATTTT. The complete variable domain, with remaining parts taken from reference TRBV2 and TRBJ2-3, reads EPEVTQTPSHQVTQMGQEVILRCVPISNHLYFYWYRQILGQKVEFLVSFYNNEISEKSEIFDDQFSVERPDGSNFTLKIRSTKLEDSAMYFCASSMTGITDTQYFGPGTRLTVL.